The 17 T cell receptor beta chains below were found in one sample sequenced in a study of chemoradiotherapy in HPV16-positive cancers (dated by TCRdb to the early 2020s). The library was produced with the immunoSEQ multiplex PCR assay. This is the immuneACCESS table as TCRdb keeps it, with only in-frame sequences that have V and J called. A part of the clones is gone; compared with another copy, unresolved V genes explain less than half, and the rest is unexplained. The sample yields roughly 28,000 clones; more than 75% were counted once. The leading ten clones occupy roughly 5.5% of the sample. The starting material was blood, obtained from a patient who underwent chemoradiotherapy. The receptors derive from a human donor with HPV-associated anogenital cancer.

The genes are TRBV5-3 and TRBJ2-5; 8 bases match TRBD1. TRBV5-3 is given ORF status, its function remaining uncertain. V shed 3 bases, J shed 2 bases, and the junction held 9 bases outside the gene matches. This CDR3 spans 16 amino acids. The CDR3 DNA reads as TGTGCCAGAAGCTCCGGACAGGGAATGCTTCAAGAGACCCAGTACTTC. This codes for CARSSGQGMLQETQYF.

The CDR3 coding sequence is TGCGCCAGCAGCCAAGACGGCGGCTATCAGCCCCAGCATTTT. It is translated as CASSQDGGYQPQHF. The V and J genes are TRBV4-1 and TRBJ1-5, with no clear D. This CDR3 has 14 residues. CDR1 and CDR2 from the germline V gene are MGHRA and YSYEKL. The V and J ends lost 0 bases and 5 bases respectively, with 8 bases between them.

V is TRBV6-5 and J is TRBJ2-1; 7 bases fit TRBD1. Germline values: CDR1 MNHEY, CDR2 SVGAGI. CDR3 length: 14 residues. The V gene end was trimmed by 0 bases and the J gene end by 6 bases; junction bases not matched to a gene: 2. CDR3 sequence reads: CASSYSYRGNEQFF. CDR3 DNA: TGTGCCAGCAGTTACTCGTACAGGGGCAATGAGCAGTTCTTC.

This clone showed up just a few times. The chain carries TRBV19 and TRBJ1-2; a weak D match, TRBD1 (6 bases). Trimming removed 7 bases at V and 4 bases at J, with 16 bases between. Germline CDR1 is LNHDA and CDR2 is SQIVND (reference sequence). The CDR3 totals 14 residues. Here the CDR3 DNA reads TGTGCCAGTACCCCAGGGGCAGCATCCTATGGCTACACCTTC. This translates into CASTPGAASYGYTF.

The V gene is TRBV10-3, the J gene TRBJ2-1; 9 positions match TRBD1. The CDR3 is 14 amino acids. The germline V gene encodes CDR1 ENHRY and CDR2 SYGVKD. V dropped 6 bases and J dropped 8; count of bases not matched to a gene: 8. The CDR3 DNA reads as TGTGCCATCAGACCGGGACAGGGTAACTATGAGCAGTTCTTC. Protein product: CAIRPGQGNYEQFF.

The rearrangement uses TRBV7-9 and TRBJ2-7; TRBD1 aligns across 10 bases. The CDR3 runs to 14 residues. V dropped 4 bases and J dropped 2; count of bases not matched to a gene: 2. Per germline, CDR1 SEHNR and CDR2 FQNEAQ (reference sequence). The CDR3 region is CASSSGQGAYEQYV. The DNA of the CDR3 is TGTGCCAGCAGCTCAGGACAGGGGGCCTACGAGCAGTACGTC.

This clone was detected once. The DNA of the CDR3 is TGTGCCAGCAGCTTGAGGTCGGGGGCAGGGCGCGTTCAAGAGACCCAGTACTTC. Protein sequence: CASSLRSGAGRVQETQYF. V usage is TRBV5-6 and J usage is TRBJ2-5; D could derive from TRBD1 or TRBD2 (6 bases each). V lost 1 base and J lost 2, with 21 bases in between. The CDR3 totals 18 residues. Germline CDR1 is SGHDT and CDR2 is YYEEEE.

This chain links TRBV7-2 with TRBJ2-7; D is uncertain. Between the trimmed V and J ends, which lost 0 bases and 3 bases, there was a span of 6 bases. The CDR3 has 13 residues. Looked up from germline, CDR1 is SGHTA and CDR2 is FQGNSA. In DNA, the CDR3 is TGTGCCAGCAGCTTAGCACTGGGCTACGAGCAGTACTTC. Protein product: CASSLALGYEQYF.

There are a few counts of this clone. J is TRBJ1-1 and V is TRBV7-9, with 8 bases lining up with TRBD1. The V gene end was trimmed by 3 bases and the J gene end by 6 bases; junction bases not matched to a gene: 6. This CDR3 has 14 residues. CDR1 and CDR2 (germline): SEHNR, FQNEAQ (reference sequence). The CDR3 sequence is CASSFIQGGSEAFF. DNA for the CDR3: TGTGCCAGCAGCTTCATACAGGGGGGATCTGAAGCTTTCTTT.

The rearrangement links TRBV15 to TRBJ2-2; 9 nucleotides align to TRBD1. Per germline, CDR1 LNHNV and CDR2 YYDKDF (reference sequence). This CDR3 has 16 amino acids. With V trimmed by 0 bases and J by 7 bases, 6 bases remained unmatched. The CDR3 sequence: CATSRDNRGQGGELFF. CDR3 in DNA: TGTGCCACCAGCAGAGACAACAGGGGGCAAGGCGGGGAGCTGTTTTTT.

The chain has TRBV5-1 and TRBJ1-4, with TRBD1 as a possible D gene (5 bases). This CDR3 spans 17 amino acids. Looked up from germline, CDR1 is SGHRS and CDR2 is YFSETQ. The ends were cut back, 4 bases at V and 6 bases at J, with 22 bases in the middle. The CDR3 loop is CASSPQGGGRGDEKLFF. For the CDR3, the DNA is TGCGCCAGCAGCCCCCAAGGTGGGGGAAGAGGTGATGAAAAACTGTTTTTT.

In this sample, this clone turned up once. The chain's CDR3 is CASSGSPWGYTF. CDR3 nucleotides: TGTGCCAGCAGTGGTTCCCCCTGGGGCTACACCTTC. The chain couples TRBV6-1 to TRBJ1-2; D is unresolved. The CDR3 length is 12 residues. V was pared by 4 bases and J by 8 bases, with 11 bases between. Per germline, CDR1 MNHNS and CDR2 SASEGT.

The V call is TRBV30, the J call TRBJ2-2; tentative D call: TRBD1 (7 bases). Germline V gene lookup returns CDR1 GTSNPN and CDR2 SVGIG (reference sequence). Trimming left V 3 bases short and J 5 bases short, with 22 bases between. The CDR3 spans 17 residues. CDR3 protein: CAWRLNGGGLGTGELFF. In DNA, the CDR3 is TGTGCCTGGAGACTGAATGGAGGGGGCCTAGGAACCGGGGAGCTGTTTTTT.

The chain uses TRBV25-1 and TRBJ1-6; D not resolved. CDR3 size: 14 residues. V was trimmed by 8 bases and J by 6 bases, leaving 14 bases between them. CDR1 is MGHDK and CDR2 is SYGVNS in the germline V gene. CDR3 protein: CASSPRTPNSPLHF. Here the CDR3 DNA reads TGTGCCAGCTCCCCTCGGACTCCTAATTCACCCCTCCACTTT.

This sequence joins TRBV9 and TRBJ2-3; 10 bases fit TRBD2. Germline CDR1 reads SGDLS; CDR2 reads YYNGEE. This CDR3 is 17 amino acids long. The V and J ends lost 3 bases and 5 bases, in that order; junction bases with no gene match: 12. The CDR3 bases are TGTGCCAGCAGCGAGCGAGGAACCGGGACTAGCGTAGATACGCAGTATTTT. Translation: CASSERGTGTSVDTQYF.

This chain connects TRBV19 to TRBJ1-5; the D gene is possibly TRBD1 (5 bases). This CDR3 is built from 16 residues. Looked up from germline, CDR1 is LNHDA and CDR2 is SQIVND (reference sequence). The V end lost 4 bases, the J end lost 4 bases, and 17 bases lay between the germline ends. CDR3 bases: TGTGCCAGTAGTACGACAGACCTCTCCCATAATCAGCCCCAGCATTTT. Its translation: CASSTTDLSHNQPQHF.

The chain is built from TRBV11-2 and TRBJ1-6, with 10 bases fitting TRBD1. CDR1 is SGHAT, CDR2 FQNNGV, per germline. V shed 1 base, J shed 7 bases, and the junction held 10 bases outside the gene matches. The CDR3 runs to 18 residues. The CDR3 sequence: CASSLVGGQGSRNSPLHF. The CDR3 DNA sequence: TGTGCCAGCAGCTTAGTAGGGGGACAGGGGAGTAGGAATTCACCCCTCCACTTT.